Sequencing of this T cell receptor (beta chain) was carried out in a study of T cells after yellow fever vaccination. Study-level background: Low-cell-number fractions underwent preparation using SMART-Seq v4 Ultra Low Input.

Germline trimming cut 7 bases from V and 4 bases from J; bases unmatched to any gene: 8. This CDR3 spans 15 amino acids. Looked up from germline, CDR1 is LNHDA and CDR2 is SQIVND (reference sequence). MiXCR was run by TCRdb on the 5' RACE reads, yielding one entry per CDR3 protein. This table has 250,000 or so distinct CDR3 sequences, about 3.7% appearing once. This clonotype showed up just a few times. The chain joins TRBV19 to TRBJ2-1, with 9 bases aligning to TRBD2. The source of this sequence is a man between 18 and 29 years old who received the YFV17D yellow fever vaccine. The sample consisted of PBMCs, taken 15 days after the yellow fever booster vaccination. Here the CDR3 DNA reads TGTGCCAGTACTTCCCTAGCGGGGCCTTACAATGAGCAGTTCTTC. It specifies CASTSLAGPYNEQFF.